A selection of T cell receptor beta chains follows, all from one sample in a study of blood T cell repertoires in COVID-19. The protocol was immunoSEQ multiplex PCR, while the TCRdb copy is restricted to in-frame clones and leaves out a portion. The sample includes around 160,000 clones, approximately 83% of them seen just once. The sample taken for sequencing was peripheral blood. The receptors derive from a woman aged 55-69 years with COVID-19, enrolled during active disease. CDR3s include the opening cysteine and the closing phenylalanine or tryptophan. A D gene is named only where the DNA matches it firmly. Rows give clone size only sometimes, using once, few, many, or a class for an expanded clone.

TRBV10-1	TRBD2	.	TRBJ2-5	TGCGCCACCTACACACCGGTGACTAGCGGGGGAATGGAAGAGACCCAGTACTTC	CATYTPVTSGGMEETQYF
TRBV10-3	TRBD2	.	TRBJ2-3	TGTGCCATCAGCCCCGAGGGAGGGGTGTCTGATACGCAGTATTTT	CAISPEGGVSDTQYF
TRBV5-1	.	.	TRBJ2-7	TGCGCCAGCAGCTACTTCACCGGGACACCGGAGCAGTACTTC	CASSYFTGTPEQYF
TRBV7-2	.	.	TRBJ1-1	TGTGCCAGCAGCTTAGGGGTCCGGGGCACTGAAGCTTTCTTT	CASSLGVRGTEAFF
TRBV19	TRBD1	.	TRBJ2-5	TGTGCCAGTAGTAAGGGACAGGGGGTCGAGACCCAGTACTTC	CASSKGQGVETQYF
TRBV6-5	TRBD1	.	TRBJ1-4	TGTGCCAGCAGCCTCGGACAGGGAGGTGAAAAACTGTTTTTT	CASSLGQGGEKLFF
TRBV27	.	once	TRBJ1-1	TGTGCCAGCAGTTTCATAGGGGGTGCGAACACTGAAGCTTTCTTT	CASSFIGGANTEAFF
TRBV28	.	.	TRBJ1-1	TGTGCCAGCAGTTTACGGCAGGGAGGAGCTTTCTTT	CASSLRQGGAFF
TRBV7-8	TRBD2	.	TRBJ2-3	TGTGCCAGCAGCTTCCCTAGCGGGGGGGCCATAGATACGCAGTATTTT	CASSFPSGGAIDTQYF
TRBV5-6	.	.	TRBJ2-7	TGTGCCAGCAGCTTGGAGGGGCCTGTCTACGAGCAGTACTTC	CASSLEGPVYEQYF
TRBV7-5	.	.	TRBJ2-1	TGTGTCAGAAGCCCCGGACAGGGCGAGCACAATGAGCAGTTCTTC	CVRSPGQGEHNEQFF
TRBV2	TRBD1	.	TRBJ2-5	TGTGCCAGCAGCGACCGACAGGGAGAGACCCAGTACTTC	CASSDRQGETQYF
TRBV29-1	TRBD2	.	TRBJ2-1	TGCAGCGGGGGACCCGGACTAGCGTACAATGAGCAGTTCTTC	CSGGPGLAYNEQFF
TRBV5-1	.	.	TRBJ1-1	TGCGCCAGCAACCTGGGGGACACTCTGAACACTGAAGCTTTCTTT	CASNLGDTLNTEAFF
TRBV7-8	TRBD2	.	TRBJ2-5	TGTGCCAGCAGCCCCTGGGGAGGGACGCAAGAGACCCAGTACTTC	CASSPWGGTQETQYF
TRBV5-6	TRBD1	.	TRBJ1-6	TGTGCCAGCAGCGGGCCGGGACAGTATAATTCACCCCTCCACTTT	CASSGPGQYNSPLHF
TRBV5-1	.	.	TRBJ1-4	TGCGCCAGCAGCCTGACAGTTTTCGAGTCTAATGAAAAACTGTTTTTT	CASSLTVFESNEKLFF